Described below is a single T cell receptor beta chain sequence and its context. Its antigen is unidentified. Gene names and germline match the mouse. From the germline J gene comes the end of the CDR3, since the read stops 4 residues before it. V was shortened by 2 bases and J by 2 bases, with 5 bases between the two germline ends. The CDR3 is 13 amino acids. The germline gives CDR1 LGHNA, CDR2 YNLKQL (reference sequence). The data were taken from a study of CD8+ T cells in alopecia areata. Study-wide background: Recipients were roughly 6-11-week-old female C3H/HeJ mice grafted with skin from roughly 6-13-month-old C3H/HeJ donors with spontaneous alopecia. General study points: Scalp sequencing captures resident alphabeta T cells of normal skin too. Normal scalp had lower clonality than lesional scalp, with alopecia totalis/universalis lesions showing this most strongly.

Time point denoted: mouse skin 3 weeks after grafting. The skin of each recipient mouse was biopsied at grafting and at 3 and 6 weeks afterward. As the sequencing template, cDNA was produced by extracting RNA and reverse transcribing it. Measured with immunoSEQ multiplex PCR; TCRdb has only the in-frame clones, and not every one. This sample carries roughly 3,200 clones, none of them present only once. This sample comprised skin, obtained at week 3. This clonotype was obtained from a C3H/HeJ mouse with alopecia areata. These mice share the MHC haplotype H2-k. This sequence joins TRBV5 and TRBJ2-3; D not certain. CDR3 region: CASSQQNAETLYF. The sequenced CDR3 bases are TGTGCCAGCAGCCAACAGAATGCAGAA.